A selection of T cell receptor beta chains follows, all from one sample in a study of cytomegalovirus exposure and HLA in healthy donors. Only in-frame clones appear in the TCRdb table, and some are missing; sequencing was by immunoSEQ multiplex PCR. The sample lists around 150,000 clones, around 80% occurring once. The sequencing sample was made of PBMCs. These receptors were collected from a human donor in good health. The CDR3 runs from the conserved cysteine through the conserved F or W. The D gene is left open where the match is weak. Clone size is given for some rows only: seen once, a few or many times, or a class if the clone is expanded.

TRBV6-5	TRBJ1-2	NA	TRBD1	CASSWNRGPNYGYTF	TGTGCCAGCAGTTGGAACAGGGGGCCTAACTATGGCTACACCTTC
TRBV27	TRBJ2-7	NA	NA	CASRSPGSGSYEQYF	TGTGCCAGCAGATCCCCGGGGTCCGGCTCCTACGAGCAGTACTTC
TRBV5-4	TRBJ2-5	once	TRBD1	CASSQTGVQETQYF	TGTGCCAGCAGCCAGACAGGGGTCCAAGAGACCCAGTACTTC
TRBV7-8	TRBJ2-1	NA	TRBD2	CASSLGTSANEQFF	TGTGCCAGCAGCTTAGGGACTAGCGCCAATGAGCAGTTCTTC
TRBV6-5	TRBJ1-5	once	NA	CASSRGPNQPQHF	TGTGCCAGCAGTAGGGGTCCGAATCAGCCCCAGCATTTT
TRBV4-1	TRBJ2-1	NA	NA	CASSQLMRGYNEQFF	TGCGCCAGCAGCCAATTGATGAGGGGGTACAATGAGCAGTTCTTC
TRBV7-3	TRBJ2-5	NA	TRBD2	CASSPGTSPRETQYF	TGTGCCAGCAGCCCCGGGACTAGCCCTAGGGAGACCCAGTACTTC
TRBV11-3	TRBJ1-4	NA	NA	CASSSPRGNEKLFF	TGTGCCAGCAGCTCACCCCGGGGAAATGAAAAACTGTTTTTT
TRBV6-1	TRBJ1-1	NA	NA	CASTLGGTEAFF	TGTGCCAGCACCTTAGGGGGCACTGAAGCTTTCTTT
TRBV6-5	TRBJ2-2	few	NA	CASSFAKGGTAGELFF	TGTGCCAGCAGTTTCGCTAAGGGGGGGACGGCCGGGGAGCTGTTTTTT
TRBV11-2	TRBJ2-5	NA	TRBD1	CASSRQGAFEETQYF	TGTGCCAGCAGCCGACAGGGGGCATTTGAGGAGACCCAGTACTTC
TRBV10-3	TRBJ2-7	NA	TRBD2	CAIRANRGGFSYEQYF	TGTGCCATCAGGGCGAACCGGGGGGGTTTCTCCTACGAGCAGTACTTC
TRBV10-1	TRBJ2-1	NA	TRBD2	CASSESGDRKEQFF	TGCGCCAGCAGTGAGAGCGGGGACCGGAAGGAGCAGTTCTTC